A single sample is the source of the 15 T cell receptor beta chains below, sequenced in a study of blood T cell repertoires in COVID-19. This table comes from immunoSEQ multiplex PCR, and its TCRdb copy is limited to in-frame clones, with some not included. The table lists approximately 170,000 clones, approximately 84% of them singletons. The sample consisted of peripheral blood. The receptors come from a man in his forties who had recovered from COVID-19.

This clone has a single count. This sequence joins TRBV4-1 and TRBJ2-1, with 7 bases identical to TRBD2. The trim removed 1 base at V and 4 bases at J, leaving 4 bases unmatched. The CDR3 totals 15 residues. Looked up from germline, CDR1 is MGHRA and CDR2 is YSYEKL. CDR3 DNA: TGCGCCAGCAGCCAAGGAGCGGGGACGTACAATGAGCAGTTCTTC. Its protein is CASSQGAGTYNEQFF.

This clone appeared once. The chain couples TRBV11-3 to TRBJ2-1; 8 nucleotides agree with TRBD2. The germline CDR1 and CDR2 sequences are SGHNT and YENEEA. V shed 2 bases and J 5 bases; nucleotides not matched to a gene: 2. The CDR3 loop spans 14 amino acids. The CDR3 is CASSLSGGDNEQFF. For the CDR3, the DNA is TGTGCCAGCAGCTTATCGGGAGGGGACAATGAGCAGTTCTTC.

This clone was seen more than once but under ten times. J is TRBJ1-2 and V is TRBV12-5; possibly TRBD1 for D (5 bases). The CDR3 sequence is 16 residues long. CDR1 LGHNT and CDR2 FRNRAP come from the germline V gene. V lost 3 bases and J lost 9, with 23 bases in between. CDR3 region: CASGFRVRDSLLSYTF. DNA for the CDR3: TGTGCTAGTGGTTTCCGCGTCCGCGACAGCCTTCTAAGCTACACCTTC.

V is TRBV7-9 and J is TRBJ2-3; perhaps TRBD2 as D (5 bases). The germline CDR1 and CDR2 sequences are SEHNR and FQNEAQ (reference sequence). The CDR3 extends over 17 amino acids. Trimming removed 5 bases at V and 1 base at J, with 19 bases between. The CDR3, as DNA: TGTGCCAGCAGCGCCCGACTACGGAAAGATCGCACAGATACGCAGTATTTT. Amino acid sequence: CASSARLRKDRTDTQYF.

The chain uses TRBV10-2 and TRBJ2-2, with D possibly TRBD2 on 6 matching bases. The germline V gene has CDR1 WSHSY and CDR2 SAAADI. V gave up 6 bases and J gave up 6 bases, with 11 bases separating them. The CDR3 has 13 amino acids. As DNA, the CDR3 is TGCGCCAGCAGCCTAAGGAGGGCCGGGGAGCTGTTTTTT. Encoded protein: CASSLRRAGELFF.

The chain has TRBV15 and TRBJ1-5, with D uncertain. This CDR3 has 14 amino acids. Trimming removed 0 bases at V and 0 bases at J, with 3 bases between. From germline, CDR1 is LNHNV and CDR2 YYDKDF (reference sequence). CDR3 in DNA: TGTGCCACCAGCAGAGATTATAGCAATCAGCCCCAGCATTTT. Translating gives CATSRDYSNQPQHF.

This clone was seen only a few times. Other DNA sequences in this specimen translate into the identical CDR3. The J gene is TRBJ2-7, the V gene TRBV4-3; tentatively, D is TRBD2 (7 bases). The CDR3 is 15 amino acids. Per germline, CDR1 LGHNA and CDR2 YSLEER. V lost 3 bases and J lost 0, with 12 bases in between. The CDR3 protein is CASSQGGQGSYEQYF. The CDR3 bases are TGCGCCAGCAGCCAGGGGGGGCAGGGCTCCTACGAGCAGTACTTC.

CDR3 nucleotides: TGCGCCAGCAGCCAACGAGATATGGGACTGGTGAACACTGAAGCTTTCTTT. The encoded protein is CASSQRDMGLVNTEAFF. The rearrangement joins TRBV4-1 to TRBJ1-1; a weak D match, TRBD1 (5 bases). Germline CDR1 is MGHRA and CDR2 is YSYEKL. V was clipped by 2 bases and J by 0 bases, with 16 bases between them. The length of the CDR3 is 17 residues.

The rearrangement links TRBV15 to TRBJ2-3, with TRBD2 identical over 14 bases. CDR1 and CDR2 from the germline V gene are LNHNV and YYDKDF (reference sequence). Trimming removed 4 bases from V and 5 bases from J; junction bases left unmatched: 5. The CDR3 covers 16 residues. Here the CDR3 DNA reads TGTGCCACCAGCACCTGGACTAGCGGGGGGTTAGATACGCAGTATTTT. This gives the protein CATSTWTSGGLDTQYF. The full variable domain, with the rest looked up from reference TRBV15 and TRBJ2-3, is DAMVIQNPRYQVTQFGKPVTLSCSQTLNHNVMYWYQQKSSQAPKLLFHYYDKDFNNEADTPDNFQSRRPNTSFCFLDIRSPGLGDTAMYLCATSTWTSGGLDTQYFGPGTRLTVL.

This chain connects TRBV11-2 to TRBJ1-1; no firm D call. Germline CDR1 SGHAT, CDR2 FQNNGV. The CDR3 is made up of 14 amino acids. With 5 bases removed from V and 5 bases from J, the gap between germline ends came to 15 bases. The DNA for the CDR3 is TGTGCCAGCAGCCTTAGTCGGGAGGCGACTGAAGCTTTCTTT. Translating it yields CASSLSREATEAFF.

The rearrangement links TRBV27 to TRBJ2-3; 9 nucleotides agree with TRBD1. Germline V CDR1 and CDR2: MNHEY, SMNVEV (reference sequence). V dropped 4 bases and J dropped 7; count of bases not matched to a gene: 9. The CDR3 contains 15 residues. The CDR3 sequence is CASSYGQGLGHTQYF. The CDR3 DNA follows: TGTGCCAGCAGTTACGGACAGGGGCTAGGCCATACGCAGTATTTT.

As to this clone: Other DNA sequences in the sample encode the same CDR3. V and J are TRBV19 and TRBJ1-2, with 12 bases matching TRBD1. The V and J ends lost 6 bases and 8 bases, in that order; junction bases with no gene match: 7. The CDR3 totals 14 residues. CDR1 LNHDA and CDR2 SQIVND come from the germline V gene (reference sequence). The CDR3 spells CASSPGTGGSGYTF. In DNA, the CDR3 is TGTGCCAGTAGCCCCGGGACAGGGGGCTCCGGCTACACCTTC.

The V call is TRBV6-5, the J call TRBJ2-7; perhaps TRBD1 as D (5 bases). There are 15 residues in the CDR3. The germline V and J ends were trimmed by 4 bases and 7 bases, with 20 bases remaining between them. The germline V gene encodes CDR1 MNHEY and CDR2 SVGAGI. The DNA for the CDR3 is TGTGCCAGCAGTTCCACCACCCCTAGGGGCCGTGAGCAGTACTTC. Translated, it gives CASSSTTPRGREQYF.

The chain joins TRBV29-1 to TRBJ2-1; possible D gene TRBD1, 6 bases. V gave up 6 bases and J gave up 0 bases, with 15 bases separating them. The CDR3 consists of 15 residues. Germline V CDR1 and CDR2: SQVTM, ANQGSEA. CDR3 DNA sequence: TGCAGCGTCCGAGCAGGGGTTTTCTCCTACAATGAGCAGTTCTTC. Translated: CSVRAGVFSYNEQFF.

This chain joins TRBV20-1 and TRBJ2-1, with 10 bases lining up with TRBD2. V was pared by 3 bases and J by 8 bases, with 1 base of the junction left unmatched. Per germline, CDR1 DFQATT and CDR2 SNEGSKA (reference sequence). The CDR3 runs to 12 residues. The CDR3 DNA follows: TGCAGTGCTAGTCTAGCGGGAGATGAGCAGTTCTTC. Encoded protein: CSASLAGDEQFF.